This T cell receptor beta chain came from a study of blood T cells in healthy people across ages. In the study overall: About one barcoded beta molecule was captured per two T cells (by template switching). Study results and limitations: Estimated diversity that came from one million T cells was considered an underestimate. Observed TCR beta diversity showed a strong correlation with the percentage of naive T cells as measured by flow cytometry. The fall in TCR beta diversity per million T cells was roughly linear with age.

CDR1 is DFQATT and CDR2 is SNEGSKA in the germline V gene (reference sequence). This CDR3 region has 13 residues. After removal of 4 bases from V and 6 bases from J, the junction contained 8 bases not matched to a gene. Remarks on this clonotype: Its cognate antigen is unknown.

Alongside a J-beta primer mix, a sample-barcoded 5' primer served in a second PCR lasting roughly 6 to 11 cycles. MiXCR was run by TCRdb on the 5' RACE reads, yielding one entry per CDR3 protein. This sample carries roughly 2 million distinct CDR3 sequences, 49% of them seen once, and the ten largest clones take about 2.1%. What was sequenced was blood. This sequence was found in a middle-aged woman in good health. The genes are TRBV20-1 and TRBJ1-1, with 7 bases matching TRBD1. This CDR3 is CSATHRTGPEAFF. CDR3 DNA: TGCAGTGCTACCCACCGGACAGGCCCTGAAGCTTTCTTT.